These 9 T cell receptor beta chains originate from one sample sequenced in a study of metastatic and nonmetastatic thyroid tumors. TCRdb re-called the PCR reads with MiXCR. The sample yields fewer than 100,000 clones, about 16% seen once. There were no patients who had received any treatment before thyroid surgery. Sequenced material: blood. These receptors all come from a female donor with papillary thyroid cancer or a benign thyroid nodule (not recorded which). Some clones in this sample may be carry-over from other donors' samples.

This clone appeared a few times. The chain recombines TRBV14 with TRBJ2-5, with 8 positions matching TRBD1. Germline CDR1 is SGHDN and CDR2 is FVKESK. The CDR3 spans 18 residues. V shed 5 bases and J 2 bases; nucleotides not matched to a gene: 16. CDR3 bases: TGTGCCAGCAGCTTTCCCTCCCCCGGGACAGGAATACAAGAGACCCAGTACTTC. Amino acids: CASSFPSPGTGIQETQYF.

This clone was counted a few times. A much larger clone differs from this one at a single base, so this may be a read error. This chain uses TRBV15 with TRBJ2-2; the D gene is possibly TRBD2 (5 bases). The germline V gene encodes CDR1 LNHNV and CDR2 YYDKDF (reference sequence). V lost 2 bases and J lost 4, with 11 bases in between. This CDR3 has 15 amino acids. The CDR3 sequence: CATSRYLALTGELFF. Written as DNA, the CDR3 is TGTGCCACCAGCAGATATTTAGCGCTCACCGGGGAGCTGTTTTTT.

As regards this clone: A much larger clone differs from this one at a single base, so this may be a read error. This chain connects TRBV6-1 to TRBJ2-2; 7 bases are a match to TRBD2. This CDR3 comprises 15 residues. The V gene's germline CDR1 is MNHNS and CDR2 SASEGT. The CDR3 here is CASRPLGGGTGELFF. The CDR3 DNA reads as TGTGCTAGCAGACCCTTGGGGGGGGGAACCGGGGAGCTGTTTTTT.

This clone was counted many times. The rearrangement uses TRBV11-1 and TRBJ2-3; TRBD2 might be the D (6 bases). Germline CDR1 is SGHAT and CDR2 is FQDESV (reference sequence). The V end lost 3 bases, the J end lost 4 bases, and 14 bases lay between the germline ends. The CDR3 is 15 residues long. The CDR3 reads CASSFPLAGPDTQYF. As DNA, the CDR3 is TGTGCCAGCAGCTTCCCACTAGCTGGTCCAGATACGCAGTATTTT. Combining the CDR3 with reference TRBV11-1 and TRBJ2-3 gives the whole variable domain EAEVAQSPRYKITEKSQAVAFWCDPISGHATLYWYRQILGQGPELLVQFQDESVVDDSQLPKDRFSAERLKGVDSTLKIQPAELGDSAMYLCASSFPLAGPDTQYFGPGTRLTVL.

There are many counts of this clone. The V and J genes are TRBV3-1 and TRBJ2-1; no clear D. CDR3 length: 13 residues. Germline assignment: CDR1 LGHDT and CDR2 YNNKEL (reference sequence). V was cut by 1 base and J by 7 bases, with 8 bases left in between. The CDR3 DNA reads TGTGCCAGCAGCCAAGGGGCATCGAATGAGCAGTTCTTC. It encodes CASSQGASNEQFF.

CDR3 residues: CSTQGTASTDTQYF. CDR3 nucleotide sequence: TGTTCCACGCAGGGCACCGCTAGCACAGATACGCAGTATTTT. The chain uses TRBV19 and TRBJ2-3; tentative D call: TRBD1 (5 bases). The CDR3 is 14 amino acids. From germline, CDR1 is LNHDA and CDR2 SQIVND (reference sequence).

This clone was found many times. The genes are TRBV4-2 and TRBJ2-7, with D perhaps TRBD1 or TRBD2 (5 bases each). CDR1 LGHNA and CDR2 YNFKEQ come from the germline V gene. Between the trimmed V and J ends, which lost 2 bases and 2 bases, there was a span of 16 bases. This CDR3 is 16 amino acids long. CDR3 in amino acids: CASSQWGISPTYEQYF. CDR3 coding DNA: TGTGCCAGCAGCCAATGGGGGATCTCCCCCACCTACGAGCAGTACTTC.

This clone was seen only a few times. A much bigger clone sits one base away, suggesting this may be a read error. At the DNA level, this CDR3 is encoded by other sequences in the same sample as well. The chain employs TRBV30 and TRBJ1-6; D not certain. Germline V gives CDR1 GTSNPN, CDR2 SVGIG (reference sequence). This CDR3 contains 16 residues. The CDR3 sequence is CAWSQGSHSYNSPLHF. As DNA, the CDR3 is TGTGCCTGGAGTCAAGGCAGTCACTCCTACAATTCACCCCTCCACTTT.

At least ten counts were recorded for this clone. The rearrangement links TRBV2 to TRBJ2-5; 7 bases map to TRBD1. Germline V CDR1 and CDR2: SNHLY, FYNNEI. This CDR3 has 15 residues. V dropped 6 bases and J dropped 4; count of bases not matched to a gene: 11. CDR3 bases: TGTGCCAGCAGGGTTCGACAGGGCGCTCGAGAGACCCAGTACTTC. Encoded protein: CASRVRQGARETQYF. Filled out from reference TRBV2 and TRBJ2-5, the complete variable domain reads EPEVTQTPSHQVTQMGQEVILRCVPISNHLYFYWYRQILGQKVEFLVSFYNNEISEKSEIFDDQFSVERPDGSNFTLKIRSTKLEDSAMYFCASRVRQGARETQYFGPGTRLLVL.